The 29 T cell receptor beta chains presented below share a single source sample, sequenced in a study of radiation and T cells in renal cell carcinoma. Specified time point: blood 4 weeks post-SBRT, at nephrectomy. Treatment meaning: 15 Gy SBRT to primary tumor, nephrectomy 4 weeks later. TCRdb's table, derived via immunoSEQ multiplex PCR, lists solely in-frame clones and lacks some. The sample contains 75,000 to 90,000 clones, roughly nine tenths of which appear only once. Specimen: blood, collected from a patient whose treatment included radiotherapy and nephrectomy. The receptors stem from a woman aged 70-85 years with renal cell carcinoma.

The V gene is TRBV7-3, the J gene TRBJ1-1, with 7 bases matching TRBD1. Germline loops: CDR1 SGHTA, CDR2 FQGTGA. The CDR3 is 15 residues long. The J segment lost 1 base and the V segment lost 4 bases, leaving 6 bases of the junction unmatched. CDR3 nucleotides: TGTGCCAGCAGCTCATCCGGGACAGCGAACACTGAAGCTTTCTTT. Its translation: CASSSSGTANTEAFF. The whole variable domain, remainder taken from reference TRBV7-3 and TRBJ1-1, is GAGVSQTPSNKVTEKGKYVELRCDPISGHTALYWYRQSLGQGPEFLIYFQGTGAADDSGLPNDRFFAVRPEGSVSTLKIQRTERGDSAVYLCASSSSGTANTEAFFGQGTRLTVV.

V usage is TRBV5-1 and J usage is TRBJ1-4; TRBD1 agrees at 9 bases. Germline assignment: CDR1 SGHRS and CDR2 YFSETQ. V shed 3 bases and J 7 bases; nucleotides not matched to a gene: 4. The CDR3 runs to 14 residues. The CDR3 DNA is TGCGCCAGCAGCTCAGACAGGGGGGCTGAAAAACTGTTTTTT. Residues: CASSSDRGAEKLFF.

The rearrangement uses TRBV6-1 and TRBJ2-7; maybe TRBD2 (5 bases). The CDR3 length is 16 residues. V lost 0 bases to trimming and J lost 0 bases, with 12 bases between them. Per the germline V gene, CDR1 is MNHNS and CDR2 is SASEGT. The CDR3 nucleotides are TGTGCCAGCAGTGAAGCGCGGGCGTCTAGCTCCTACGAGCAGTACTTC. Amino acids: CASSEARASSSYEQYF.

V usage is TRBV5-1 and J usage is TRBJ2-7; D perhaps matches TRBD2 (6 bases). Germline values: CDR1 SGHRS, CDR2 YFSETQ. The CDR3 extends over 14 amino acids. Trimming stripped 4 bases from V and 3 bases from J, with 14 bases between. The DNA of the CDR3 is TGCGCCAGCAGCCGGGGCACGGGGGACTACGAGCAGTACTTC. Its protein product is CASSRGTGDYEQYF.

The V call is TRBV27, the J call TRBJ2-7, with D perhaps matching TRBD2 (5 bases). CDR1 MNHEY and CDR2 SMNVEV come from the germline V gene (reference sequence). The V end lost 10 bases, the J end lost 7 bases, and 14 bases lay between the germline ends. The CDR3 is 11 residues long. The CDR3 region has the DNA TGTGCCACCCCCGGACTGAAGGAGCAGTACTTC. As protein: CATPGLKEQYF.

This chain links TRBV4-3 with TRBJ2-1, with 10 nucleotides matching TRBD1. This CDR3 contains 15 residues. J lost 9 bases, V lost 0 bases, and 5 bases had no gene match. Germline-derived CDR1 and CDR2 are LGHNA and YSLEER. DNA for the CDR3: TGCGCCAGCAGCCAAGAAGGGACAGGGGTGAGTGAGCAGTTCTTC. Encoded protein: CASSQEGTGVSEQFF.

The chain links TRBV29-1 to TRBJ1-2; D is possibly TRBD1 (5 bases). Germline V gene data show CDR1 as SQVTM and CDR2 as ANQGSEA. The ends were cut back, 4 bases at V and 5 bases at J, with 11 bases in the middle. The CDR3 length is 12 residues. This chain's CDR3 is CSVVQGRYGYTF. CDR3 in DNA: TGCAGCGTTGTTCAGGGTAGATATGGCTACACCTTC.

The chain couples TRBV7-2 to TRBJ1-2, with D perhaps TRBD1 (5 bases). The germline V and J ends were trimmed by 6 bases and 8 bases, with 16 bases remaining between them. Per germline, CDR1 SGHTA and CDR2 FQGNSA. The CDR3 is 13 amino acids. The CDR3 sequence: CASSIDSIQGYTF. CDR3 DNA: TGTGCCAGCAGTATCGACAGCATCCAAGGCTACACCTTC.

The chain couples TRBV29-1 to TRBJ2-5, with 12 bases matching TRBD1. This CDR3 is 13 amino acids long. With V trimmed by 4 bases and J by 5 bases, 2 bases remained unmatched. Germline V gene data show CDR1 as SQVTM and CDR2 as ANQGSEA. The CDR3 region is CSVGDRGRETQYF. The CDR3 region has the DNA TGCAGCGTTGGGGACAGGGGGCGGGAGACCCAGTACTTC. Full variable domain (missing parts from reference TRBV29-1 and TRBJ2-5): SAVISQKPSRDICQRGTSLTIQCQVDSQVTMMFWYRQQPGQSLTLIATANQGSEATYESGFVIDKFPISRPNLTFSTLTVSNMSPEDSSIYLCSVGDRGRETQYFGPGTRLLVL.

V and J are TRBV6-4 and TRBJ2-7; a possible D gene is TRBD1 (6 bases). This CDR3 is built from 15 residues. The ends were cut back, 6 bases at V and 3 bases at J, with 18 bases in the middle. Germline V lookup: CDR1 MRHNA, CDR2 SNTAGT. In DNA form, the CDR3 reads TGTGCCAGCAGAGAGGCCGGGACACGAAACTACGAGCAGTACTTC. Translated: CASREAGTRNYEQYF.

This clone was found a few times. The chain uses TRBV29-1 and TRBJ1-1; no clear D. The CDR3 is made up of 10 amino acids. V shed 4 bases and J shed 5 bases, with 5 bases lying between them. The germline V gene has CDR1 SQVTM and CDR2 ANQGSEA. CDR3 DNA sequence: TGCAGCGTTGCAAAGACTGAAGCTTTCTTT. Amino acid sequence: CSVAKTEAFF. The full variable domain, completed using reference TRBV29-1 and TRBJ1-1, is SAVISQKPSRDICQRGTSLTIQCQVDSQVTMMFWYRQQPGQSLTLIATANQGSEATYESGFVIDKFPISRPNLTFSTLTVSNMSPEDSSIYLCSVAKTEAFFGQGTRLTVV.

CDR3 DNA: TGTGCCAGCAGCACTACCCCGGGAACAGAGCTAAACGAGCAGTACTTC. Amino acids: CASSTTPGTELNEQYF. The V call is TRBV5-4, the J call TRBJ2-7, with a tentative D call TRBD2 (5 bases). From germline, CDR1 is SGHNT and CDR2 YYREEE (reference sequence). The CDR3 loop spans 16 amino acids. V was pared by 4 bases and J by 5 bases, with 22 bases between.

The rearrangement links TRBV4-2 to TRBJ2-3, with 14 bases lining up with TRBD2. This CDR3 contains 17 residues. Per the germline V gene, CDR1 is LGHNA and CDR2 is YNFKEQ. V lost 4 bases and J lost 5; bases outside the gene matches: 8. DNA for the CDR3: TGTGCCAGCAGCCTCGGGACTAGCGGGGGTTTCGTAGATACGCAGTATTTT. It specifies CASSLGTSGGFVDTQYF.

The V call is TRBV5-4, the J call TRBJ1-1, with a possible D match to TRBD1 (5 bases). V shed 4 bases and J shed 3 bases, with 16 bases lying between them. The CDR3 has 15 residues. CDR1 is SGHNT, CDR2 YYREEE, per germline (reference sequence). The CDR3: CASSGGLLVDTEAFF. The CDR3 DNA reads TGTGCCAGCAGCGGGGGACTGCTCGTAGACACTGAAGCTTTCTTT.

The gene calls are TRBV4-3 and TRBJ1-5; D remains ambiguous. Per germline, CDR1 LGHNA and CDR2 YSLEER. The CDR3 sequence is 13 residues long. Trimming removed 0 bases at V and 4 bases at J, with 4 bases between. The CDR3 reads CASSQDPNQPQHF. The DNA for the CDR3 is TGCGCCAGCAGCCAAGACCCAAATCAGCCCCAGCATTTT.

The chain employs TRBV5-8 and TRBJ1-1; tentative D call: TRBD1 (6 bases). The V gene's germline CDR1 is SGHTS and CDR2 YDEGEE. CDR3 length equals 15 residues. Trimming shortened V by 4 bases and J by 2 bases, and 15 bases separated the two germline ends. CDR3 sequence reads: CASSPGTHPNTEAFF. The CDR3 DNA reads as TGTGCCAGCAGCCCAGGGACACACCCTAACACTGAAGCTTTCTTT.

DNA of the CDR3: TGTGCCAGCAGTTTCGGGAAGTCTAGGACAGGATGGAACACTGAAGCTTTCTTT. As protein: CASSFGKSRTGWNTEAFF. The V call is TRBV28, the J call TRBJ1-1; 7 nucleotides line up with TRBD1. This CDR3 has 18 amino acids. The V gene end was trimmed by 3 bases and the J gene end by 1 base; junction bases not matched to a gene: 14. Germline CDR1 reads MDHEN; CDR2 reads SYDVKM.

The chain carries TRBV4-1 and TRBJ2-3; TRBD2 agrees at 10 bases. This CDR3 contains 17 residues. Trimming at V came to 0 bases and at J to 7 bases, leaving 10 bases not matched to a gene. Germline CDR1 and CDR2: MGHRA and YSYEKL. The chain's CDR3 is CASSQEISGGMVNTQYF. Written as DNA, the CDR3 is TGCGCCAGCAGCCAAGAGATTAGCGGGGGGATGGTGAATACGCAGTATTTT.

The J gene is TRBJ1-6, the V gene TRBV19, with unresolved D. Germline CDR1 LNHDA, CDR2 SQIVND (reference sequence). V was shortened by 8 bases and J by 8 bases, with 13 bases between the two germline ends. The CDR3 is 13 amino acids. CDR3 protein: CASRWEADSPLHF. The CDR3 region has the DNA TGTGCCAGTCGCTGGGAGGCAGATTCACCCCTCCACTTT.

This chain connects TRBV7-2 to TRBJ1-6; unclear D gene. V gave up 1 base and J gave up 10 bases, with 11 bases separating them. CDR3 size: 14 residues. CDR1 SGHTA and CDR2 FQGNSA come from the germline V gene. CDR3 protein: CASSLEGAGSPLHF. The CDR3 bases are TGTGCCAGCAGCTTAGAGGGCGCAGGATCACCCCTCCACTTT. The whole variable domain, remainder taken from reference TRBV7-2 and TRBJ1-6, is GAGVSQSPSNKVTEKGKDVELRCDPISGHTALYWYRQSLGQGLEFLIYFQGNSAPDKSGLPSDRFSAERTGGSVSTLTIQRTQQEDSAVYLCASSLEGAGSPLHFGNGTRLTVT.

As concerns this clone: Mismatch with germline at one junction end may stem from a read error. CDR3 region: CATADRRRTDTQYF. CDR3 DNA: TGTGCCACTGCGGACAGGCGTCGCACAGATACGCAGTACTTT. This chain links TRBV28 with TRBJ2-3, with TRBD1 identical over 7 bases. The CDR3 extends over 14 amino acids. Germline V gene sequence: CDR1 MDHEN, CDR2 SYDVKM.

This clone was seen a handful of times. The V call is TRBV28, the J call TRBJ2-7; D is perhaps TRBD1 or TRBD2 (5 bases each). CDR1 MDHEN and CDR2 SYDVKM come from the germline V gene. The V and J ends lost 4 bases and 2 bases respectively, with 12 bases between them. The CDR3 is 14 amino acids. CDR3 DNA: TGTGCCAGCAGTTCCCAACTGGGACCCTACGAGCAGTACTTC. Its translation is CASSSQLGPYEQYF. The entire variable domain, with the rest obtained from reference TRBV28 and TRBJ2-7, is as follows: DVKVTQSSRYLVKRTGEKVFLECVQDMDHENMFWYRQDPGLGLRLIYFSYDVKMKEKGDIPEGYSVSREKKERFSLILESASTNQTSMYLCASSSQLGPYEQYFGPGTRLTVT.

V gene TRBV29-1 combines with J gene TRBJ1-2, with 12 bases identical to TRBD1. V was pared by 7 bases and J by 3 bases, with 3 bases of the junction left unmatched. The CDR3 has 13 residues. CDR1 and CDR2 (germline): SQVTM, ANQGSEA. In DNA, the CDR3 is TGCAGCGCTGGGACAGGGGGCGACTATGGCTACACCTTC. This codes for CSAGTGGDYGYTF.

The genes are TRBV5-1 and TRBJ2-7; 7 bases agree with TRBD1. From germline, CDR1 is SGHRS and CDR2 YFSETQ. After removal of 2 bases from V and 3 bases from J, the junction contained 8 bases not matched to a gene. The CDR3 loop spans 15 amino acids. CDR3 protein: CASSLSGQTVYEQYF. The CDR3 region has the DNA TGCGCCAGCAGCTTATCGGGACAGACCGTCTACGAGCAGTACTTC.

The chain joins TRBV5-1 to TRBJ2-7; the D gene is possibly TRBD1 (6 bases). V lost 4 bases and J lost 0, with 14 bases in between. Germline V gives CDR1 SGHRS, CDR2 YFSETQ. The CDR3 loop spans 15 amino acids. The CDR3 is CASSKYRASSYEQYF. The CDR3 region has the DNA TGCGCCAGCAGCAAATACAGGGCCAGCTCCTACGAGCAGTACTTC.

This clone has just a few counts. The sample contains more than one DNA sequence encoding this CDR3. The rearrangement links TRBV9 to TRBJ1-1; D gene unclear. Germline V gene data show CDR1 as SGDLS and CDR2 as YYNGEE. The CDR3 covers 15 residues. Deletions cut 0 bases from V and 0 bases from J, with 9 bases between. CDR3 in amino acids: CASSVEGRMNTEAFF. CDR3 DNA: TGTGCCAGCAGCGTAGAAGGGCGGATGAACACTGAAGCTTTCTTT.

This rearrangement joins TRBV15 to TRBJ1-5; 7 bases map to TRBD1. Losses at the gene ends were 5 bases for V and 0 bases for J; bases not matched to a gene: 7. This CDR3 has 16 amino acids. The germline V gene has CDR1 LNHNV and CDR2 YYDKDF (reference sequence). DNA of the CDR3: TGTGCCACCAGCCCGGGACAGCTTTATAGCAATCAGCCCCAGCATTTT. It yields the protein CATSPGQLYSNQPQHF. The full variable domain, in which reference TRBV15 and TRBJ1-5 provide the parts outside the CDR3, is DAMVIQNPRYQVTQFGKPVTLSCSQTLNHNVMYWYQQKSSQAPKLLFHYYDKDFNNEADTPDNFQSRRPNTSFCFLDIRSPGLGDTAMYLCATSPGQLYSNQPQHFGDGTRLSIL.

The J gene is TRBJ1-5, the V gene TRBV28, with D unresolved. This CDR3 contains 17 residues. Trimming cost V 3 bases and J 0 bases, with 15 bases left between them. Germline V gene data show CDR1 as MDHEN and CDR2 as SYDVKM. The CDR3 DNA is TGTGCCAGCAGTTTCGGTTCCGGCAGCTATAGCAATCAGCCCCAGCATTTT. This gives the protein CASSFGSGSYSNQPQHF.

V gene TRBV5-1 combines with J gene TRBJ2-7; D is unclear. The CDR3 contains 15 residues. The germline V gene encodes CDR1 SGHRS and CDR2 YFSETQ. V dropped 1 base and J dropped 0 bases, with 11 bases sitting between them. Here the CDR3 DNA reads TGCGCCAGCAGCTTGTTTCCGGTCAGCTCCTACGAGCAGTACTTC. This codes for CASSLFPVSSYEQYF.